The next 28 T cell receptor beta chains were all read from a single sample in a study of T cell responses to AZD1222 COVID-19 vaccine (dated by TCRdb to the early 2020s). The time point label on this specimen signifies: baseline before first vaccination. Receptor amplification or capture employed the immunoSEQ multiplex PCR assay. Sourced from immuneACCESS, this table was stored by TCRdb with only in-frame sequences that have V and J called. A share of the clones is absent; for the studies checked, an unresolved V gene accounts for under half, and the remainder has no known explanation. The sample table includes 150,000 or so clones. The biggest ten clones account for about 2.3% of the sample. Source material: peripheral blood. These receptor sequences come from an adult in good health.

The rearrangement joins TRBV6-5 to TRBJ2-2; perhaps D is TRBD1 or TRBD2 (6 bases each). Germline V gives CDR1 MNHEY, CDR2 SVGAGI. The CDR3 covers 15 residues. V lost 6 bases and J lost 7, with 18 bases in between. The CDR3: CASRRPTGAGGELFF. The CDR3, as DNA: TGTGCCAGCAGGAGACCTACGGGGGCCGGCGGGGAGCTGTTTTTT.

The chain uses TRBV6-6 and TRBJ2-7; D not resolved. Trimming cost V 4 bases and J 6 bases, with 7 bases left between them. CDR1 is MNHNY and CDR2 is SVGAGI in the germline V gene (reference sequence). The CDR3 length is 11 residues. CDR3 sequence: CASSFPGEQYF. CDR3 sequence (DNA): TGTGCCAGCAGTTTTCCCGGCGAGCAGTACTTC.

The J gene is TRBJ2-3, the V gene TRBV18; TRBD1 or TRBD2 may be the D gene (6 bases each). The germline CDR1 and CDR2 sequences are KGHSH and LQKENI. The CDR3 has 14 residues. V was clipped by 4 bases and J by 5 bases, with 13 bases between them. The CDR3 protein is CASSRGRGGDTQYF. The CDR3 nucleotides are TGTGCCAGCTCACGGGGCAGGGGAGGAGATACGCAGTATTTT.

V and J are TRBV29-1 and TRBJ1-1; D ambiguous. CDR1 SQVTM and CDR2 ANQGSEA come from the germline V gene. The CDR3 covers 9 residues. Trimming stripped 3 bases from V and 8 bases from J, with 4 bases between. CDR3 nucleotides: TGCAGCGTTGAGCTAGAAGCTTTCTTT. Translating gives CSVELEAFF.

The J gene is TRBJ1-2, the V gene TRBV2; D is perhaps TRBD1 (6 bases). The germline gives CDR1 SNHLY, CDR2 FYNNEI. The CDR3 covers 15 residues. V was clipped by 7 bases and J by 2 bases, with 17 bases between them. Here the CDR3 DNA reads TGTGCCAGCACCGCACAGGGCATGGTGAACTATGGCTACACCTTC. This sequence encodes CASTAQGMVNYGYTF. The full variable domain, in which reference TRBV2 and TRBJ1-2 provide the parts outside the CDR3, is EPEVTQTPSHQVTQMGQEVILRCVPISNHLYFYWYRQILGQKVEFLVSFYNNEISEKSEIFDDQFSVERPDGSNFTLKIRSTKLEDSAMYFCASTAQGMVNYGYTFGSGTRLTVV.

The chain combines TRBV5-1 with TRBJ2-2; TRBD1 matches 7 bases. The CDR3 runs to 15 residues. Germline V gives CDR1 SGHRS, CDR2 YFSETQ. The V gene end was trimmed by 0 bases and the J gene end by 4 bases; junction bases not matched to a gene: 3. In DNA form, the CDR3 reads TGCGCCAGCAGCTTGGGGGGGACAGTCACCGGGGAGCTGTTTTTT. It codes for CASSLGGTVTGELFF. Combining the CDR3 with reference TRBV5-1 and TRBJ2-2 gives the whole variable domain KAGVTQTPRYLIKTRGQQVTLSCSPISGHRSVSWYQQTPGQGLQFLFEYFSETQRNKGNFPGRFSGRQFSNSRSEMNVSTLELGDSALYLCASSLGGTVTGELFFGEGSRLTVL.

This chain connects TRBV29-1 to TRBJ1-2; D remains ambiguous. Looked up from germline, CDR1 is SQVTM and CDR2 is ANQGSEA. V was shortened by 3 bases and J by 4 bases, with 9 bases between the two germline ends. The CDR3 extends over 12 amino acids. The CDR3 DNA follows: TGCAGCGTTGAGGAGCCCACCTATGGCTACACCTTC. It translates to CSVEEPTYGYTF.

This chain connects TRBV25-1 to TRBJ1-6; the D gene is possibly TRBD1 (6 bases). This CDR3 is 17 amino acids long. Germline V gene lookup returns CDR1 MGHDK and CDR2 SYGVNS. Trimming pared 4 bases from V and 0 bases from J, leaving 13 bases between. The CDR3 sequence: CASSVQGFRSYNSPLHF. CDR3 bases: TGTGCCAGCAGTGTACAGGGATTTCGCTCCTATAATTCACCCCTCCACTTT.

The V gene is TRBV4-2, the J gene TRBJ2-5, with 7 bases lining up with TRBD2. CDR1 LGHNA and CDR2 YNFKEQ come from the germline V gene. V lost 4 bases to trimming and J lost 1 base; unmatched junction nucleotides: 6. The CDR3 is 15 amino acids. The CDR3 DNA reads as TGTGCCAGCAGCCCCAGTTCTAGCGGCCAAGAGACCCAGTACTTC. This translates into CASSPSSSGQETQYF.

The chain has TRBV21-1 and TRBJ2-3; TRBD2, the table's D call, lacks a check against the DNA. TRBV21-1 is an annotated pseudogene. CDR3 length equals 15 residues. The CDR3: CASSKERGGTDTQYF. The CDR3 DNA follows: TGTGCCAGCAGCAAAGAGCGGGGGGGCACAGATACGCAGTATTTT.

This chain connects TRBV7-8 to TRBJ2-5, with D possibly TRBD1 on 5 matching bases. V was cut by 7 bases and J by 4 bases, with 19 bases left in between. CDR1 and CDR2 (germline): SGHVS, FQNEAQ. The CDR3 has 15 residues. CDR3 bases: TGTGCCAGCACCATGGCTGGGGCCGTGGCAGAGACCCAGTACTTC. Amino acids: CASTMAGAVAETQYF.

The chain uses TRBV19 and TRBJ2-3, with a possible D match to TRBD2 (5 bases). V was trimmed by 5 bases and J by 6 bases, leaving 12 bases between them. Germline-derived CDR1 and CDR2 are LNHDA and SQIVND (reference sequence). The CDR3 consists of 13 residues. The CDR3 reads CASSPESGDTQYF. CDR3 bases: TGTGCCAGTAGTCCCGAGTCGGGGGATACGCAGTATTTT.

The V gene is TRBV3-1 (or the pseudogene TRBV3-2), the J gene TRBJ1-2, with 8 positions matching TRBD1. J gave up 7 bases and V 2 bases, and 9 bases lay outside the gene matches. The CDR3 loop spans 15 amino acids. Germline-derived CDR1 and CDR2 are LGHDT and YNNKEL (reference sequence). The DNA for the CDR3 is TGTGCCAGCAGCCAACCCGGACAGGGCTTTCGTGGCTACACCTTC. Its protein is CASSQPGQGFRGYTF.

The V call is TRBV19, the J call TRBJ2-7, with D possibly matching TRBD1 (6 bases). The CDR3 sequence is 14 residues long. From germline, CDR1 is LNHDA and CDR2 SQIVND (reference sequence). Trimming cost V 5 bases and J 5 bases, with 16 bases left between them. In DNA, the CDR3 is TGTGCCAGTAGTCCACAGGGCGCTTCGGACGAGCAGTACTTC. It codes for CASSPQGASDEQYF.

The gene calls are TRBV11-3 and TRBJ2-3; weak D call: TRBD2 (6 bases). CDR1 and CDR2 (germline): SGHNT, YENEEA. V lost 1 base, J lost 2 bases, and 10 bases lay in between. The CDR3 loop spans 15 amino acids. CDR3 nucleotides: TGTGCCAGCAGCTTAGGAGGGCGGGACACAGATACGCAGTATTTT. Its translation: CASSLGGRDTDTQYF.

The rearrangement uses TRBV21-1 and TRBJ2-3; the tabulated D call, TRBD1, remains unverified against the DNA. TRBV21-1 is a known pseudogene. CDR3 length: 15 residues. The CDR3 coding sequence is TGTGCCAGCAGACCCTCAGTCCCTAGCACAGATACGCAGTATTTT. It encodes CASRPSVPSTDTQYF.

CDR3 amino acids: CASSEGGSMNTEAFF. Here the CDR3 DNA reads TGTGCCAGCAGTGAAGGGGGGAGCATGAACACTGAAGCTTTCTTT. The chain carries TRBV2 and TRBJ1-1; tentatively, D is TRBD1 (5 bases). This CDR3 has 15 residues. CDR1 is SNHLY and CDR2 is FYNNEI in the germline V gene. V was shortened by 1 base and J by 0 bases, with 9 bases between the two germline ends.

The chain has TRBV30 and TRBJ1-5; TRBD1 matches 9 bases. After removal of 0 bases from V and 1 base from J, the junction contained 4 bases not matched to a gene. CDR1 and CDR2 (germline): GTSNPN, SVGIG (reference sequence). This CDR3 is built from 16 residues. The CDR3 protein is CAWSVKDRGSNQPQHF. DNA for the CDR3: TGTGCCTGGAGTGTCAAGGACAGGGGAAGCAATCAGCCCCAGCATTTT.

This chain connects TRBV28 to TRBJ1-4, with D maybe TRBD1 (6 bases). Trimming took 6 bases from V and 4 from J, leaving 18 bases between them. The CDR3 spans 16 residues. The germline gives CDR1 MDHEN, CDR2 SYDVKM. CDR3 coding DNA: TGTGCCAGCAGCCCACACCCGGCAGGGGATAATGAAAAACTGTTTTTT. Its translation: CASSPHPAGDNEKLFF.

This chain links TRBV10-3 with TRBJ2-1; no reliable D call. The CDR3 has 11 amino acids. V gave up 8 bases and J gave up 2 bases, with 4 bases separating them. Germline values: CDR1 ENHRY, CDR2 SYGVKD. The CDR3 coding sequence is TGTGCCATCCGGGCCTACAATGAGCAGTTCTTC. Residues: CAIRAYNEQFF.

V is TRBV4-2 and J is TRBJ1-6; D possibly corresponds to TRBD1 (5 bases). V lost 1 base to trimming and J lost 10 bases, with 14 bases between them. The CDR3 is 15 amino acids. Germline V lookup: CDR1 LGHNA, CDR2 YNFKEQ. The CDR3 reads CASSQVGGVGSPLHF. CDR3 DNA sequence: TGTGCCAGCAGCCAAGTTGGGGGGGTTGGGTCACCCCTCCACTTT.

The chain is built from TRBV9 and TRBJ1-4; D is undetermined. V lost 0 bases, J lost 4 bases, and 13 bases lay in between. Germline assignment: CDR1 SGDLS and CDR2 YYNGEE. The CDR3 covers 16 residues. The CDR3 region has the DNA TGTGCCAGCAGCGTAGGTGGAGGAGTAGTTAATGAAAAACTGTTTTTT. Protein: CASSVGGGVVNEKLFF.

DNA for the CDR3: TGTGCCAGCAGTACTCCTCGGGGAGAGACCCAGTACTTC. Protein product: CASSTPRGETQYF. V gene TRBV2 combines with J gene TRBJ2-5, with D possibly matching TRBD2 (5 bases). Trimming cost V 5 bases and J 4 bases, with 11 bases left between them. This CDR3 is built from 13 residues. Germline V gene data show CDR1 as SNHLY and CDR2 as FYNNEI.

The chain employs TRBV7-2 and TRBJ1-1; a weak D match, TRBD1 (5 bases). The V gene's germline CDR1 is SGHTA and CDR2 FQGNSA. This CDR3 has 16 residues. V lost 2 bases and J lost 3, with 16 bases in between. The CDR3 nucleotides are TGTGCCAGCAGCTTATCAGACTTACTCAGGGACACTGAAGCTTTCTTT. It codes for CASSLSDLLRDTEAFF.

CDR3 amino acids: CASSPGTGGSYNEQFF. The CDR3 DNA reads TGTGCCAGCAGCCCGGGGACAGGGGGCTCCTACAATGAGCAGTTCTTC. V is TRBV11-3 and J is TRBJ2-1; TRBD1 aligns across 11 bases. The CDR3 runs to 16 residues. The germline V gene encodes CDR1 SGHNT and CDR2 YENEEA. Unmatched junction bases numbered 3, after V lost 5 bases and J lost 0 bases.

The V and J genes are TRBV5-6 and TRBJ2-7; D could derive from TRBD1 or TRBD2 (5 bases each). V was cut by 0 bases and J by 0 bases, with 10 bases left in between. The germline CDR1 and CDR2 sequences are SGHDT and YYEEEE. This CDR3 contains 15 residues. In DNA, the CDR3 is TGTGCCAGCAGCTTGGCCCCAGGGAGCTCCTACGAGCAGTACTTC. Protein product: CASSLAPGSSYEQYF.

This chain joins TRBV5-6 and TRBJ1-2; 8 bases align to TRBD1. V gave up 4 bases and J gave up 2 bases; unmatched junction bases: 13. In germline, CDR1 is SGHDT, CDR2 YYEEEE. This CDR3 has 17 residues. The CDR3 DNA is TGTGCCAGCAGCCTGGGAGGAGACCGGACAGGGAACTATGGCTACACCTTC. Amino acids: CASSLGGDRTGNYGYTF.

CDR3 in DNA: TGTGCCAGCAGGCTACAGGGGGGAGGGCAGCCCCAGCATTTT. Protein product: CASRLQGGGQPQHF. J is TRBJ1-5 and V is TRBV28; 8 bases match TRBD1. V gave up 6 bases and J gave up 7 bases; unmatched junction bases: 8. Per the germline V gene, CDR1 is MDHEN and CDR2 is SYDVKM. This CDR3 is built from 14 residues.